This T cell receptor beta chain was recorded in a study of T-cell reconstitution after alpha-beta-depleted transplantation in children. The CDR3 is 17 residues long. Germline CDR1 is SGHTA and CDR2 is FQGNSA. Trimming removed 0 bases from V and 5 bases from J; junction bases left unmatched: 8. Regarding the study as a whole: Expanded graft clones numbering several hundred reportedly gave rise to alpha-beta T cells about two months after transplant. Surviving recipient T cells and intrathymic progenitors accounted for some patients' high TCRbeta diversity at day 60. At the one-year point after transplant, T-cell counts and TCRbeta diversity were found to come mostly from T cells that had been newly produced.

About this clonotype: Its antigen is undetermined.

Using unique molecular identifiers, the investigators prepared the TCRbeta library. MiXCR, applied by TCRdb to the PCR reads, yields one record per CDR3 protein. This table holds about 540,000 distinct CDR3 sequences, roughly 27% found once. The TCR comes from a boy under two years old with Wiskott-Aldrich syndrome, due to receive a stem cell transplant. The chain has TRBV7-2 and TRBJ1-5; 9 bases agree with TRBD1. Sequenced material: PBMCs, taken before TCRalphabeta/CD19-depleted stem cell transplant. The CDR3 region is CASSLALNRGQHQPQHF. The CDR3 bases are TGTGCCAGCAGCTTAGCGTTAAACAGGGGGCAGCATCAGCCCCAGCATTTT.